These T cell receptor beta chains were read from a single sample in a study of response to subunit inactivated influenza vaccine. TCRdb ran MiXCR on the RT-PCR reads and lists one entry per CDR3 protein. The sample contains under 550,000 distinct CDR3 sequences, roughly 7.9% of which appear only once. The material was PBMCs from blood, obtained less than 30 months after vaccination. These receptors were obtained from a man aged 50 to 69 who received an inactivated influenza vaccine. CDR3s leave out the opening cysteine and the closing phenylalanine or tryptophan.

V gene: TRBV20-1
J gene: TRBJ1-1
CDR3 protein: SARPNTEAF

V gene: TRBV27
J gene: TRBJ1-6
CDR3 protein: ASSLSGLGSPLH

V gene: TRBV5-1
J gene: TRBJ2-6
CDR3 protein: ASSLVGVGANVLT

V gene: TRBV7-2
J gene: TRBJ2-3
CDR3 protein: ASSSTVSGVRTDTQY

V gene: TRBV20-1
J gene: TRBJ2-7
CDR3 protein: SAGDRGPSEQY

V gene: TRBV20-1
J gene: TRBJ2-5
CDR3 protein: SARGTGPLVPQY

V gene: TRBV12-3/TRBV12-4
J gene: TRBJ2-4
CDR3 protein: ASSLAGVKDIQY

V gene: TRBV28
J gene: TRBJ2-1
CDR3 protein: ASSLSGSPSYNEQF

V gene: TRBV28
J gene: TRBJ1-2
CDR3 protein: ASMIQGPGGYT

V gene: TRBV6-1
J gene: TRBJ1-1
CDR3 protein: ASSEPFLGTGQRTEAF

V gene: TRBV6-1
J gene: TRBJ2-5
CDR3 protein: ASRTTGYQETQY

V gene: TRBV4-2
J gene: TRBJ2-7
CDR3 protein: ASSQGDSYEQY

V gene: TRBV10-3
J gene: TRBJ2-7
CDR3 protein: AITQGEVNEQY

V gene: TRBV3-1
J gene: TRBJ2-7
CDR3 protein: ASRSTSPGWREQY

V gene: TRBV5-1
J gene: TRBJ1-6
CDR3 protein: ASSLVSGLSNSPLH

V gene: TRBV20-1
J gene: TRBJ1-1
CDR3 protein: SAVETNPEAF

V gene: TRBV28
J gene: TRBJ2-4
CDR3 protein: ASSPPPTSGKNIQY

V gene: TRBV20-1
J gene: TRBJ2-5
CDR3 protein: SARPLAGGPSPETQY

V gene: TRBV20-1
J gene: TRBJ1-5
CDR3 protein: SARDGRYYSNQPQH

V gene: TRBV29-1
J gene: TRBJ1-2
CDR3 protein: SVEDRGYGYT

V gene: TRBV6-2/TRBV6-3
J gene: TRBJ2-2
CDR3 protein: ASTKLPNTGELF

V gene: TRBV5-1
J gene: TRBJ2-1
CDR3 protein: ASSLRTAYNEQF

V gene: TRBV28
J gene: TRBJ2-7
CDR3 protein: ASNEDRVTYEQY

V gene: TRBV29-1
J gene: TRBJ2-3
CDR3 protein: SVDRYGNVKDTQY

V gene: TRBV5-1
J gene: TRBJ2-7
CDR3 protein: ASNQGQGPYEQY

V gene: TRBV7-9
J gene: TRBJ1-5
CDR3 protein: ASSSNSRSNQPQH

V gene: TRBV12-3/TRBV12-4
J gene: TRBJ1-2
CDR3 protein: ASSTDREFGGYT

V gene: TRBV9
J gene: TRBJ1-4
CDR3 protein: ASSAGDRVANEKLF

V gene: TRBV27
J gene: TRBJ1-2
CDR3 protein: ASSLQGVGGYT

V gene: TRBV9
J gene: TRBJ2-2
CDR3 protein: ASSVRTGVNTGELF

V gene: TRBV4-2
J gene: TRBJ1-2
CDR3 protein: ASSPPTAAIYGYT

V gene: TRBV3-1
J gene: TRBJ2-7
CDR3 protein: ASSQPGSGYEQY

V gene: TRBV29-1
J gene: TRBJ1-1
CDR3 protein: SVKRLGTEAF

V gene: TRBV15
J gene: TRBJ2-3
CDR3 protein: ATSRTIDRVTDTQY

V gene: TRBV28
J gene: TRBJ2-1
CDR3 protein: ASSLLGTGPNNEQF

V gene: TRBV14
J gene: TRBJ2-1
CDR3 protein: ASSQDGLAGVYEQF

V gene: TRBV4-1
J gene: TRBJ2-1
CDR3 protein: ASSGQINYNEQF

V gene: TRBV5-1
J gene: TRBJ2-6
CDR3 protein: ASSLGPSGTPGANVLT

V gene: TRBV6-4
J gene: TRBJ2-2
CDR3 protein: ASQRGFNTGELF

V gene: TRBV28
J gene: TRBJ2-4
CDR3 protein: ASRSSGRGAKNIQY

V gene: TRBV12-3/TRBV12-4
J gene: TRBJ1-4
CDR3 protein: ASTITGPTNEKLF

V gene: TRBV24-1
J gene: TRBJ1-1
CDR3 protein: ATSEPGTGGLDTEAF

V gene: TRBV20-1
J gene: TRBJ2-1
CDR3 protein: SAHSRGYNEQF

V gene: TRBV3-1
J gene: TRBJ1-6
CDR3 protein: ASSQLQGNSPLH

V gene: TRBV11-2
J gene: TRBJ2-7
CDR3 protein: ASSLDRVASYEQY

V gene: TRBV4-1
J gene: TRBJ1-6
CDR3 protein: ASSQFVTVSSYNSPLH

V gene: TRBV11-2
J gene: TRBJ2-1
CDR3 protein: ASSHLAGGRPRGQF

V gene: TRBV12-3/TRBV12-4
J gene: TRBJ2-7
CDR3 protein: ASSGTLGEQY

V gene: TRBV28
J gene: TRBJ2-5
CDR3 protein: ASSFPTPTGLETQY

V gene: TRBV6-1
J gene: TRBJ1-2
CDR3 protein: ASSATAVLHGYT

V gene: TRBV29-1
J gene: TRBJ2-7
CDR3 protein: SVEGQAYEQY

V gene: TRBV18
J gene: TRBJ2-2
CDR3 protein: ASTSGGAKNTGELF

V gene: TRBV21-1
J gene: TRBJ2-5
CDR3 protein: ASSKDCTSGGYRETQY

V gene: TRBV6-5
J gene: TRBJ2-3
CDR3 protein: ASSYLGQLTDTQY

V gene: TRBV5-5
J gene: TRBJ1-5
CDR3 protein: ASSLGQYSNQPQH

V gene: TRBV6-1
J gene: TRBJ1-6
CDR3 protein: ASTPGGFNSPLH

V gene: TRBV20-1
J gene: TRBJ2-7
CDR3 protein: SARPPPGQVGHEQY

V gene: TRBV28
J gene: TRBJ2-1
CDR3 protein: ASSLWGTGSYNEQF

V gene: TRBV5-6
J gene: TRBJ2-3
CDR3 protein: ASSFPRRSLSTDTQY